This T cell receptor beta chain comes out of a study of shared clonotypes between healthy human individuals. Broader study findings: Among non-shared clonotypes, generation probabilities were lower than among those shared by all four donors. Sharing across a few donors was seen in approximately 5.2% of naive CD4 clonotypes.

V lost 6 bases and J lost 1; bases outside the gene matches: 3. CDR1 is MNHEY, CDR2 SMNVEV, per germline (reference sequence). CDR3 length: 14 residues. A note on this clone: Its target is not known.

Naive CD8 cells lacked CD45RO, underwent positive selection for CCR7 and left out terminally differentiated effector memory CD45RA+ cells. Replicate PCRs run on sorted subsets employed about 220 ng DNA, some 33,000 T cell genomes. Sequencing was performed with immunoSEQ multiplex PCR; in TCRdb, only in-frame clones are kept and a portion is missing. The top ten clones hold roughly 1% of a sample with around 2,000,000 clones, approximately 94% of them seen once. The chain employs TRBV27 and TRBJ1-5, with 7 bases fitting TRBD1. Sequencing was carried out using naive CD8+ T cells sorted from blood. This TCR was recovered from a man aged 18 to 35 in good health. As DNA, the CDR3 is TGTGCCAGCAGCAAGACAGGGAGCAATCAGCCCCAGCATTTT. Its translation is CASSKTGSNQPQHF.